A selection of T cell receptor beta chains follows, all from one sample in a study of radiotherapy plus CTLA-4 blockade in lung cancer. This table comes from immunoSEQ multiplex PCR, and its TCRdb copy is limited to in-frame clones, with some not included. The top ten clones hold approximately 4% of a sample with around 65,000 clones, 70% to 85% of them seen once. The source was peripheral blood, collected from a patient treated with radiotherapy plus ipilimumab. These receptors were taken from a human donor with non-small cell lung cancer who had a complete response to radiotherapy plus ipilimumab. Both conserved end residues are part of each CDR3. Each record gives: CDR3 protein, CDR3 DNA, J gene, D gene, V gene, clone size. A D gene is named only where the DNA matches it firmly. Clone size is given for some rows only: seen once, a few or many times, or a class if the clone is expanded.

CDR3 protein: CASSLQGLLYSGNTIYF
CDR3 DNA: TGTGCCAGCAGCCTTCAGGGGCTACTGTACTCTGGAAACACCATATATTTT
J gene: TRBJ1-3
D gene: NA
V gene: TRBV5-6
clone size: NA

CDR3 protein: CASSSLGQGRNGYTF
CDR3 DNA: TGTGCCAGCAGCAGTCTGGGACAGGGGAGGAATGGCTACACCTTC
J gene: TRBJ1-2
D gene: TRBD1
V gene: TRBV7-2
clone size: NA

CDR3 protein: CASSSSKWYEQYF
CDR3 DNA: NA
J gene: TRBJ2-7
D gene: NA
V gene: TRBV27
clone size: NA

CDR3 protein: CAIREELAGDGLQFF
CDR3 DNA: TGTGCCATCAGGGAGGAACTAGCGGGAGATGGTCTACAGTTCTTC
J gene: TRBJ2-1
D gene: TRBD2
V gene: TRBV10-3
clone size: NA

CDR3 protein: CASSPQATSTDTQYF
CDR3 DNA: TGTGCCAGCAGTCCACAAGCTACTAGCACAGATACGCAGTATTTT
J gene: TRBJ2-3
D gene: NA
V gene: TRBV2
clone size: NA

CDR3 protein: CASRKSRDRAEQYF
CDR3 DNA: TGTGCCAGTAGAAAGTCCCGGGACAGGGCCGAGCAGTACTTC
J gene: TRBJ2-7
D gene: TRBD1
V gene: TRBV19
clone size: medium-sized

CDR3 protein: CASSGDSYTGELFF
CDR3 DNA: TGTGCCAGCAGCGGGGACTCATACACCGGGGAGCTGTTTTTT
J gene: TRBJ2-2
D gene: NA
V gene: TRBV5-5
clone size: NA

CDR3 protein: CASSEVLGEKLFF
CDR3 DNA: TGTGCCAGCAGTGAAGTGCTGGGGGAAAAACTGTTTTTT
J gene: TRBJ1-4
D gene: NA
V gene: TRBV2
clone size: NA

CDR3 protein: CASRIPGLFNEKLFF
CDR3 DNA: TGTGCCAGCAGAATCCCGGGACTGTTTAATGAAAAACTGTTTTTT
J gene: TRBJ1-4
D gene: NA
V gene: TRBV6-1
clone size: NA

CDR3 protein: CASSYSVRINQPQHF
CDR3 DNA: TGTGCCAGCAGTTACTCAGTCCGAATCAATCAGCCCCAGCATTTT
J gene: TRBJ1-5
D gene: NA
V gene: TRBV6-5
clone size: NA

CDR3 protein: CASSRSRTDTQYF
CDR3 DNA: TGTGCCAGCAGCCGCTCCCGCACAGATACGCAGTATTTT
J gene: TRBJ2-3
D gene: NA
V gene: TRBV14
clone size: once

CDR3 protein: CAWSVLTTRPRAGNTIYF
CDR3 DNA: TGTGCCTGGAGTGTACTTACCACCAGGCCTAGAGCTGGAAACACCATATATTTT
J gene: TRBJ1-3
D gene: NA
V gene: TRBV30
clone size: NA

CDR3 protein: CASRDRWRDTEAFF
CDR3 DNA: TGTGCCAGCAGGGACAGGTGGCGGGACACTGAAGCTTTCTTT
J gene: TRBJ1-1
D gene: TRBD1
V gene: TRBV6-5
clone size: few

CDR3 protein: CASKDRDPYTGELFF
CDR3 DNA: TGTGCCAGCAAAGACAGGGATCCGTACACCGGGGAGCTGTTTTTT
J gene: TRBJ2-2
D gene: TRBD1
V gene: TRBV6-5
clone size: NA

CDR3 protein: CASSVGPPLEETQYF
CDR3 DNA: TGTGCCAGCAGCGTAGGACCCCCATTGGAAGAGACCCAGTACTTC
J gene: TRBJ2-5
D gene: NA
V gene: TRBV7-8
clone size: NA

CDR3 protein: CAWSVGFTDTQYF
CDR3 DNA: TGTGCCTGGAGTGTGGGGTTCACAGATACGCAGTATTTT
J gene: TRBJ2-3
D gene: NA
V gene: TRBV30
clone size: NA

CDR3 protein: CASSLKTGLTEAFF
CDR3 DNA: TGTGCCAGCAGCTTAAAGACAGGGCTCACTGAAGCTTTCTTT
J gene: TRBJ1-1
D gene: TRBD1
V gene: TRBV7-2
clone size: NA

CDR3 protein: CASSLGLGQADEKLFF
CDR3 DNA: TGTGCCAGCAGTTTAGGTTTAGGACAGGCGGATGAAAAACTGTTTTTT
J gene: TRBJ1-4
D gene: TRBD1
V gene: TRBV27
clone size: NA

CDR3 protein: CASSLGNQPQHF
CDR3 DNA: TGTGCCAGCAGTTTAGGGAATCAGCCCCAGCATTTT
J gene: TRBJ1-5
D gene: NA
V gene: TRBV28
clone size: NA

CDR3 protein: CSAKREKLFF
CDR3 DNA: TGCAGTGCTAAACGGGAGAAACTGTTTTTT
J gene: TRBJ1-4
D gene: NA
V gene: TRBV20-1
clone size: NA

CDR3 protein: CASSPSLRNTIYF
CDR3 DNA: TGTGCCAGCAGCCCATCCCTAAGAAACACCATATATTTT
J gene: TRBJ1-3
D gene: NA
V gene: TRBV5-4
clone size: NA

CDR3 protein: CASSPGTPDSTDTQYF
CDR3 DNA: TGTGCCAGCAGCCCAGGGACTCCCGACAGCACAGATACGCAGTATTTT
J gene: TRBJ2-3
D gene: NA
V gene: TRBV7-6
clone size: few

CDR3 protein: CASSSTVDYSNQPQHF
CDR3 DNA: TGTGCCAGCTCGTCGACAGTCGACTATAGCAATCAGCCCCAGCATTTT
J gene: TRBJ1-5
D gene: NA
V gene: TRBV18
clone size: NA

CDR3 protein: CAWRGQGNTRYGYTF
CDR3 DNA: TGTGCCTGGAGGGGACAGGGGAACACACGCTATGGCTACACCTTC
J gene: TRBJ1-2
D gene: TRBD1
V gene: TRBV30
clone size: NA

CDR3 protein: CASSDPGRLEQFF
CDR3 DNA: TGTGCCAGCAGTGACCCCGGACGGTTAGAGCAGTTCTTC
J gene: TRBJ2-1
D gene: NA
V gene: TRBV25-1
clone size: few

CDR3 protein: CASSYGGVPEAFF
CDR3 DNA: TGTGCCAGCAGTTACGGGGGTGTCCCTGAAGCTTTCTTT
J gene: TRBJ1-1
D gene: NA
V gene: TRBV6-5
clone size: NA

CDR3 protein: CASSLDGQGPTDTQYF
CDR3 DNA: TGTGCCAGCAGCTTGGACGGACAGGGACCCACAGATACGCAGTATTTT
J gene: TRBJ2-3
D gene: TRBD1
V gene: TRBV5-6
clone size: NA

CDR3 protein: CASEGESNYGYTF
CDR3 DNA: TGTGCCAGCGAGGGGGAATCTAACTATGGCTACACCTTC
J gene: TRBJ1-2
D gene: NA
V gene: TRBV2
clone size: NA

CDR3 protein: CASSLGSRLNTGELFF
CDR3 DNA: TGCGCCAGCAGCTTGGGGAGCAGACTGAACACCGGGGAGCTGTTTTTT
J gene: TRBJ2-2
D gene: NA
V gene: TRBV5-1
clone size: few